This passage covers 5 T cell receptor beta chains from one sample sequenced in a study of blood T cell repertoires in COVID-19 (dated by TCRdb to the early 2020s). The method behind the library was the immunoSEQ multiplex PCR assay. TCRdb limited this immuneACCESS table to in-frame rearrangements with V and J called. A share of clones is missing; checked studies link under half to unresolved V genes, and the rest is unexplained. This sample holds 200,000 to 250,000 clones; 65% to 85% were observed only once. The ten largest clonotypes hold 4% of the sample. The sample was peripheral blood. These receptors were collected from a woman between 35 and 50 years old with active or convalescent COVID-19.

The chain carries TRBV7-3 and TRBJ1-1; tentatively, D is TRBD1 (6 bases). Trimming took off 5 bases at V and 0 bases at J, with 13 bases between the two ends. CDR3 length: 15 residues. Germline V gene data show CDR1 as SGHTA and CDR2 as FQGTGA. The CDR3 is CASSEQGAMNTEAFF. As DNA, the CDR3 is TGTGCCAGCAGCGAACAGGGAGCGATGAACACTGAAGCTTTCTTT.

The V and J genes are TRBV7-2 and TRBJ1-6, with TRBD1 matching over 7 bases. J gave up 0 bases and V 3 bases, and 2 bases lay outside the gene matches. CDR3 length equals 16 residues. Germline V lookup: CDR1 SGHTA, CDR2 FQGNSA. The CDR3 sequence is CASSLRDSSYNSPLHF. In DNA form, the CDR3 reads TGTGCCAGCAGCTTGAGGGACAGCTCCTATAATTCACCCCTCCACTTT. Using reference TRBV7-2 and TRBJ1-6 for the parts outside the CDR3, the full variable domain is GAGVSQSPSNKVTEKGKDVELRCDPISGHTALYWYRQSLGQGLEFLIYFQGNSAPDKSGLPSDRFSAERTGGSVSTLTIQRTQQEDSAVYLCASSLRDSSYNSPLHFGNGTRLTVT.

CDR3: CASSQDPGRADTQYF. CDR3 nucleotides: TGTGCCAGCAGCCAAGATCCGGGCAGGGCAGATACGCAGTATTTT. This chain joins TRBV3-1 (or the pseudogene TRBV3-2) and TRBJ2-3, with a possible D match to TRBD1 (5 bases). The CDR3 has 15 amino acids. Germline V gives CDR1 LGHDT, CDR2 YNNKEL (reference sequence). Trimming took 0 bases from V and 4 from J, leaving 11 bases between them.

This clone was seen more than once but under ten times. The gene calls are TRBV5-4 and TRBJ1-3; 12 bases agree with TRBD1. The V segment lost 2 bases and the J segment 4 bases; nucleotides outside the gene matches: 10. CDR1 SGHNT and CDR2 YYREEE come from the germline V gene (reference sequence). CDR3 length: 18 amino acids. The CDR3 sequence is CASSLDFGGQGAGNTIYF. DNA of the CDR3: TGTGCCAGCAGCTTAGATTTTGGGGGACAGGGGGCCGGAAACACCATATATTTT.

As for this clone: Compared with germline, one end of the junction differs, possibly owing to a read error. The V and J genes are TRBV7-7 and TRBJ2-1; TRBD2 is a possible D gene (6 bases). Germline CDR1 and CDR2: SSHAT and FNYEAQ (reference sequence). This CDR3 is 16 amino acids long. The CDR3 DNA reads as TGTGCTAGCAGCTCCGGGAGACTAGTGACCTACAATGAGCAGTTCTTC. Translating gives CASSSGRLVTYNEQFF.